This TCR beta chain is drawn from a study of CD8 T cells in ankylosing spondylitis. Study-level points and caveats: What seemed typical of ankylosing spondylitis blood was a TCR beta motif built from about 8 highly homologous variants.

In its sample, this clonotype was seen many times. Its matching antigen is unknown. The CDR3 length is 13 residues. The germline gives CDR1 SGHRS, CDR2 YFSETQ. V gave up 3 bases and J gave up 3 bases, with 6 bases separating them. Generation of TCR beta libraries employed quantitative 5'-RACE incorporating molecular barcodes. TCRdb analysed the 5' RACE reads with MiXCR anew, one entry per CDR3 protein. The sample gives 470,000 or so distinct CDR3 sequences, approximately 26% of which show up once; 0.89% is in the top ten. The V call is TRBV5-1, the J call TRBJ2-2; D unresolved. Sequenced input: blood, either unsorted or a sorted T cell fraction (not recorded which). This TCR came from a male donor with ankylosing spondylitis. The CDR3 loop is CASSSLDTGELFF. In DNA, the CDR3 is TGCGCCAGCAGCTCCCTTGACACCGGGGAGCTGTTTTTT.